These 31 T cell receptor beta chains were sequenced from one sample in a study of cytomegalovirus exposure and HLA in healthy donors. Use of 60 Vbeta and 13 Jbeta primers characterized the PCR. Assay used: immunoSEQ multiplex PCR; TCRdb lists only in-frame clones, some missing. Of around 150,000 clones in the sample, roughly 75% were seen once. Sequenced material: PBMCs. The receptor source for this set is a man aged 30 to 39 in good health.

This clone occurred once. V is TRBV27 and J is TRBJ2-7, with 7 bases aligning to TRBD1. V lost 0 bases, J lost 0 bases, and 2 bases stayed unmatched. CDR1 is MNHEY, CDR2 SMNVEV, per germline (reference sequence). There are 15 residues in the CDR3. CDR3 region: CASSLSGQSSYEQYF. DNA of the CDR3: TGTGCCAGCAGTTTATCGGGACAGAGCTCCTACGAGCAGTACTTC.

The chain carries TRBV30 and TRBJ2-5, with 7 nucleotides matching TRBD1. The germline CDR1 and CDR2 sequences are GTSNPN and SVGIG (reference sequence). V gave up 1 base and J gave up 1 base; unmatched junction bases: 0. The length of the CDR3 is 13 residues. CDR3 loop: CAWSGDSQETQYF. In nucleotides, the CDR3 is TGTGCCTGGAGTGGGGACAGCCAAGAGACCCAGTACTTC.

This clone showed up just once. V gene TRBV4-2 combines with J gene TRBJ2-1, with a possible D match to TRBD2 (5 bases). The V gene lost 1 base and the J gene lost 9 bases, with 7 bases spanning the gap. Germline V gives CDR1 LGHNA, CDR2 YNFKEQ. This CDR3 region has 12 residues. The chain's CDR3 is CASSQGTSEQFF. The CDR3 nucleotides are TGTGCCAGCAGCCAAGGTACTAGTGAGCAGTTCTTC.

Only a few counts were recorded for this clone. The chain is built from TRBV4-1 and TRBJ1-2; a possible D gene is TRBD1 (5 bases). Per germline, CDR1 MGHRA and CDR2 YSYEKL. V lost 3 bases and J lost 4, with 15 bases in between. This CDR3 is built from 15 residues. The CDR3 sequence: CASSHAAGVSYGYTF. The CDR3 DNA follows: TGCGCCAGCAGCCATGCTGCGGGGGTGAGCTATGGCTACACCTTC.

The chain has TRBV7-6 and TRBJ2-2; D is ambiguous. Per germline, CDR1 SGHVS and CDR2 FNYEAQ. Trimming left V 0 bases short and J 1 base short, with 9 bases between. The CDR3 sequence is 16 residues long. The CDR3 nucleotides read TGTGCCAGCAGCTTAGCGCCAGGCATGAACACCGGGGAGCTGTTTTTT. Translated: CASSLAPGMNTGELFF.

V gene TRBV18 combines with J gene TRBJ1-1; a weak D match, TRBD1 (5 bases). The CDR3 contains 13 residues. Germline V lookup: CDR1 KGHSH, CDR2 LQKENI. The germline V and J ends were trimmed by 0 bases and 8 bases, with 10 bases remaining between them. CDR3 region: CASSPPGGSEAFF. For the CDR3, the DNA is TGTGCCAGCTCACCACCGGGGGGATCGGAAGCTTTCTTT.

This chain uses TRBV5-1 with TRBJ1-1, with 10 nucleotides matching TRBD1. CDR3 size: 14 residues. V dropped 4 bases and J dropped 8; count of bases not matched to a gene: 8. Per the germline V gene, CDR1 is SGHRS and CDR2 is YFSETQ. The CDR3 DNA sequence: TGCGCCAGCAGCCCGTGGACAGGGGGAGGAGAAGCTTTCTTT. It is translated as CASSPWTGGGEAFF.

Only one count was recorded for this clone. This chain uses TRBV4-3 with TRBJ1-4; D is possibly TRBD1 (6 bases). The CDR3 has 19 amino acids. Trimming shortened V by 0 bases and J by 3 bases, and 20 bases separated the two germline ends. The germline CDR1 and CDR2 sequences are LGHNA and YSLEER. The CDR3 sequence is CASSQEALTGSGPNEKLFF. The CDR3 nucleotides read TGCGCCAGCAGCCAAGAGGCCCTTACAGGGTCGGGACCTAATGAAAAACTGTTTTTT.

This clone occurred a few times. This chain's CDR3 is CAIGRGEDGYTF. DNA for the CDR3: TGTGCCATCGGGCGGGGGGAGGATGGCTACACCTTC. This rearrangement joins TRBV10-3 to TRBJ1-2; maybe TRBD1 (5 bases). Trimming shortened V by 8 bases and J by 6 bases, and 13 bases separated the two germline ends. Germline V lookup: CDR1 ENHRY, CDR2 SYGVKD. This CDR3 is built from 12 residues.

This chain joins TRBV19 and TRBJ2-3; the D gene is possibly TRBD1 (6 bases). The germline V gene has CDR1 LNHDA and CDR2 SQIVND (reference sequence). The V end lost 3 bases, the J end lost 6 bases, and 22 bases lay between the germline ends. The CDR3 loop spans 17 amino acids. The CDR3 bases are TGTGCCAGTAGTATCCCCGCAGGGGCAGGGCCTTCTGATACGCAGTATTTT. Protein product: CASSIPAGAGPSDTQYF.

The DNA of the CDR3 is TGTGCCAGCAGCTTAGTCGCGACAGGGATCAATGAGCAGTTCTTC. Protein product: CASSLVATGINEQFF. V gene TRBV11-3 combines with J gene TRBJ2-1; TRBD1 matches at 7 bases. CDR3 size: 15 residues. CDR1 and CDR2 from the germline V gene are SGHNT and YENEEA. V shed 1 base and J 6 bases; nucleotides not matched to a gene: 6. The full variable domain, its missing parts supplied by reference TRBV11-3 and TRBJ2-1, is EAGVVQSPRYKIIEKKQPVAFWCNPISGHNTLYWYLQNLGQGPELLIRYENEEAVDDSQLPKDRFSAERLKGVDSTLKIQPAELGDSAVYLCASSLVATGINEQFFGPGTRLTVL.

The chain combines TRBV11-2 with TRBJ1-5; 8 nucleotides agree with TRBD1. CDR3 size: 14 residues. After removal of 3 bases from V and 6 bases from J, the junction contained 4 bases not matched to a gene. The germline V gene encodes CDR1 SGHAT and CDR2 FQNNGV. CDR3 coding DNA: TGTGCCAGCAGCTTCGACAGGGGAAGTCAGCCCCAGCATTTT. It is translated as CASSFDRGSQPQHF.

In nucleotides, the CDR3 is TGCGCCAGCACCCCGGAATTTCGGGCTTCTCGGGGCTCCTACAATGAGCAGTTCTTC. As protein: CASTPEFRASRGSYNEQFF. The chain is built from TRBV5-1 and TRBJ2-1; TRBD2 is a possible D gene (5 bases). The V end was cut by 6 bases, the J end by 0 bases, with 25 bases between. Germline V gene lookup returns CDR1 SGHRS and CDR2 YFSETQ. This CDR3 region has 19 residues.

The V gene is TRBV6-5, the J gene TRBJ2-5; D is unresolved. V lost 2 bases to trimming and J lost 10 bases, with 11 bases between them. CDR3 length equals 12 residues. Per the germline V gene, CDR1 is MNHEY and CDR2 is SVGAGI. DNA of the CDR3: TGTGCCAGCAGTTACCCCGGGTTGATCCAGTACTTC. Its protein is CASSYPGLIQYF.

Concerning this clone: This same CDR3 is encoded by further DNA sequences in the sample. V usage is TRBV6-1 and J usage is TRBJ1-5, with 7 bases fitting TRBD1. The CDR3 is 16 residues long. Germline loops: CDR1 MNHNS, CDR2 SASEGT. With 3 bases clipped from V and 3 bases from J, the junction kept 8 bases outside the gene matches. The CDR3 sequence is CASSEFTGVVNQPQHF. In nucleotides, the CDR3 is TGTGCCAGCAGTGAGTTTACAGGGGTTGTCAATCAGCCCCAGCATTTT.

The chain combines TRBV5-4 with TRBJ1-1; 7 bases agree with TRBD1. V trimming: 3 bases; J trimming: 0 bases; junction bases outside the gene matches: 8. Germline loops: CDR1 SGHNT, CDR2 YYREEE (reference sequence). This CDR3 spans 16 amino acids. The CDR3 is CASSSPAGTVNTEAFF. The CDR3 DNA reads as TGTGCCAGCAGCTCCCCCGCCGGGACAGTGAACACTGAAGCTTTCTTT.

This chain uses TRBV4-3 with TRBJ2-1; 9 bases align to TRBD1. Germline V gives CDR1 LGHNA, CDR2 YSLEER. The ends lost 2 bases at V and 8 bases at J; junction bases unmatched: 7. The CDR3 covers 15 residues. The CDR3 protein is CASSQRGTGSHEQFF. CDR3 coding DNA: TGCGCCAGCAGCCAACGCGGGACAGGGTCGCATGAGCAGTTCTTC.

The chain has TRBV14 and TRBJ1-2; TRBD1 aligns across 9 bases. Germline lookup yields CDR1 SGHDN and CDR2 FVKESK. V lost 3 bases to trimming and J lost 5 bases; unmatched junction nucleotides: 10. The CDR3 has 16 amino acids. CDR3 coding DNA: TGTGCCAGCAGCCAGGCCGGGACAGGGAATTGGTATGGCTACACCTTC. It translates to CASSQAGTGNWYGYTF.

V and J are TRBV7-2 and TRBJ2-7; a possible D gene is TRBD2 (6 bases). Trimming took off 2 bases at V and 9 bases at J, with 26 bases between the two ends. There are 17 residues in the CDR3. From germline, CDR1 is SGHTA and CDR2 FQGNSA. The CDR3 DNA reads TGTGCCAGCAGCTTAAACCCCGGGGCAGGCGGGACGGGTACGCAGTACTTC. Translation gives CASSLNPGAGGTGTQYF.

Only a few counts were recorded for this clone. The gene calls are TRBV4-1 and TRBJ2-5, with a possible D match to TRBD1 (5 bases). The CDR3 is made up of 13 amino acids. In germline, CDR1 is MGHRA, CDR2 YSYEKL. The V gene lost 7 bases and the J gene lost 5 bases, with 14 bases spanning the gap. The CDR3: CASTLSPGETQYF. The CDR3 DNA sequence: TGCGCCAGCACCCTCAGTCCAGGGGAGACCCAGTACTTC.

The CDR3, as DNA: TGTGCCAGCAGCGCACGGGACAGCCCCTACAATGAGCAGTTCTTC. Its protein product is CASSARDSPYNEQFF. The rearrangement uses TRBV9 and TRBJ2-1, with 7 positions matching TRBD1. The CDR3 length is 15 residues. Germline-derived CDR1 and CDR2 are SGDLS and YYNGEE. The junction had 5 bases not matched to a gene; V was cut back by 3 bases and J by 2 bases.

The chain has TRBV2 and TRBJ2-5; 11 bases are shared with TRBD1. TRBJ2-7 explains the end of the DNA better; the J call may be wrong. Germline CDR1 SNHLY, CDR2 FYNNEI. CDR3 size: 17 residues. As DNA, the CDR3 is TGTGCCAGCAGTCGCCCGGGACAGGGGGTGATGACCTACGAGCAGTACTTC. Its protein product is CASSRPGQGVMTYEQYF.

The chain couples TRBV15 to TRBJ2-5, with D unclear. The CDR3 covers 13 residues. Germline CDR1 is LNHNV and CDR2 is YYDKDF (reference sequence). Trimming took 0 bases from V and 7 from J, leaving 9 bases between them. CDR3 sequence reads: CATSRDEDGTQYF. The CDR3 coding sequence is TGTGCCACCAGCAGAGATGAGGATGGGACCCAGTACTTC.

This clone was observed a single time. J is TRBJ1-2 and V is TRBV7-2; the match to TRBD1 covers 8 bases. Germline assignment: CDR1 SGHTA and CDR2 FQGNSA. V was pared by 3 bases and J by 4 bases, with 7 bases of the junction left unmatched. The CDR3 extends over 15 amino acids. The CDR3 DNA reads TGTGCCAGCAGCTTCCCCCAGGGGACAGGCTATGGCTACACCTTC. The encoded protein is CASSFPQGTGYGYTF.

This sequence joins TRBV29-1 and TRBJ2-7; 7 nucleotides agree with TRBD1. J was trimmed by 3 bases and V by 4 bases; bases with no gene match: 3. CDR3 length: 12 amino acids. Per the germline V gene, CDR1 is SQVTM and CDR2 is ANQGSEA. The DNA of the CDR3 is TGCAGCGTTGCTCAGGGGGTCTACGAGCAGTACTTC. Its translation: CSVAQGVYEQYF.

This rearrangement joins TRBV7-3 to TRBJ2-7; D is perhaps TRBD1 (5 bases). Trimming took off 5 bases at V and 7 bases at J, with 15 bases between the two ends. There are 13 residues in the CDR3. Per the germline V gene, CDR1 is SGHTA and CDR2 is FQGTGA. The CDR3 DNA sequence: TGTGCCAGCAGCCGCTCAGGGCTACAAGAGCAGTACTTC. It translates to CASSRSGLQEQYF.

The sample holds one count of this clone. V gene TRBV6-5 combines with J gene TRBJ1-1; no clear D. This CDR3 is built from 14 residues. Trimming removed 4 bases at V and 3 bases at J, with 12 bases between. Germline V gene data show CDR1 as MNHEY and CDR2 as SVGAGI. CDR3 coding DNA: TGTGCCAGCAGTTTACAGATATGGGACACTGAAGCTTTCTTT. Encoded protein: CASSLQIWDTEAFF.

This clone came up once. The genes are TRBV6-4 and TRBJ2-1, with D maybe TRBD1 (6 bases). The germline V and J ends were trimmed by 0 bases and 3 bases, with 12 bases remaining between them. The CDR3 contains 16 residues. The germline V gene encodes CDR1 MRHNA and CDR2 SNTAGT. The CDR3 nucleotides read TGTGCCAGCAGTGACTCTGGGGGCAGGGGCTACAATGAGCAGTTCTTC. This codes for CASSDSGGRGYNEQFF.

This clone was observed a handful of times. V gene TRBV6-5 combines with J gene TRBJ1-1, with D tentatively TRBD1 (6 bases). This CDR3 comprises 16 residues. V lost 4 bases, J lost 5 bases, and 20 bases lay in between. Germline V gene sequence: CDR1 MNHEY, CDR2 SVGAGI. CDR3 region: CASSSQVGGGRTEAFF. The DNA of the CDR3 is TGTGCCAGCAGTTCCCAGGTAGGGGGTGGAAGGACTGAAGCTTTCTTT.

The rearrangement joins TRBV25-1 to TRBJ1-4, with D possibly matching TRBD1 (5 bases). Per the germline V gene, CDR1 is MGHDK and CDR2 is SYGVNS. The CDR3 is 14 residues long. V shed 3 bases and J shed 8 bases, with 13 bases lying between them. CDR3 sequence reads: CASSDTSTAEKLFF. CDR3 coding DNA: TGTGCCAGCAGTGATACTTCGACAGCCGAAAAACTGTTTTTT.

This clone was found a few times. The chain employs TRBV6-1 and TRBJ1-5, with TRBD1 as a possible D gene (6 bases). V lost 2 bases and J lost 1, with 9 bases in between. Looked up from germline, CDR1 is MNHNS and CDR2 is SASEGT. The CDR3 loop spans 15 amino acids. The CDR3 nucleotides read TGTGCCAGCAGTGAATGGCAGGGGAGCAATCAGCCCCAGCATTTT. Its protein product is CASSEWQGSNQPQHF.